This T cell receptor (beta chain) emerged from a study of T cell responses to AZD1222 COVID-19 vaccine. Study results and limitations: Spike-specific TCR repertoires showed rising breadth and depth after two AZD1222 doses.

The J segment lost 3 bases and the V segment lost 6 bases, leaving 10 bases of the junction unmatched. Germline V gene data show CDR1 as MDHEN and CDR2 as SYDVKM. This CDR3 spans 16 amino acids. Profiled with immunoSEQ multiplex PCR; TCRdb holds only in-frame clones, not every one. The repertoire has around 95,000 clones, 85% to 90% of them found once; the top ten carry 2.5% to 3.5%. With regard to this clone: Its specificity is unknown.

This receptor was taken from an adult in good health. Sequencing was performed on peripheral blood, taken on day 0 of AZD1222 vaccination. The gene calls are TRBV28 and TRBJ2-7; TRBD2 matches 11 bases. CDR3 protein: CASRSDPGLADYEQYF. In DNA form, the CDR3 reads TGTGCCAGCAGGAGTGATCCGGGACTAGCGGACTACGAGCAGTACTTC.